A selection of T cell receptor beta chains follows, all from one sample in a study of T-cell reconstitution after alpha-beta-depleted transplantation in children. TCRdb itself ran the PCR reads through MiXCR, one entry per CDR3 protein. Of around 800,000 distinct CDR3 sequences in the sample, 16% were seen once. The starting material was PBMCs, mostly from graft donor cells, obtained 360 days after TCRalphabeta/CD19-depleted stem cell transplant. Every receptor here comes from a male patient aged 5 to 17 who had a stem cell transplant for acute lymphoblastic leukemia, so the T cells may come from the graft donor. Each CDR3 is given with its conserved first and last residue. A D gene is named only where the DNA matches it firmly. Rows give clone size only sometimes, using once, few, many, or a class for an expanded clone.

CDR3 protein: CAWSVGYSYEQYF; CDR3 DNA: TGTGCCTGGAGTGTGGGGTATAGCTACGAGCAGTACTTC; D gene: -; clone size: many; V gene: TRBV30; J gene: TRBJ2-7
CDR3 protein: CATSRHGDYLGGYTF; CDR3 DNA: TGTGCCACCAGCAGACATGGAGACTATCTGGGTGGCTACACCTTC; D gene: -; clone size: -; V gene: TRBV15; J gene: TRBJ1-2
CDR3 protein: CASSVRDPGRERAFF; CDR3 DNA: TGCGCCAGCAGCGTTAGGGACCCAGGGAGAGAGCGGGCTTTCTTT; D gene: -; clone size: few; V gene: TRBV5-1; J gene: TRBJ1-1
CDR3 protein: CASSQEELRGSDYEQYF; CDR3 DNA: TGCGCCAGCAGCCAAGAGGAGCTCCGAGGGTCGGACTACGAGCAGTACTTC; D gene: -; clone size: -; V gene: TRBV4-1; J gene: TRBJ2-7
CDR3 protein: CASSSRGHEQFF; CDR3 DNA: TGTGCCAGCAGTTCCCGAGGGCATGAGCAGTTCTTC; D gene: -; clone size: -; V gene: TRBV6-6; J gene: TRBJ2-1
CDR3 protein: CSALLDGANVLTF; CDR3 DNA: TGCAGTGCTTTACTGGATGGGGCCAACGTCCTGACTTTC; D gene: -; clone size: few; V gene: TRBV20-1; J gene: TRBJ2-6
CDR3 protein: CASSYVGIQETQYF; CDR3 DNA: TGTGCCAGCAGTTACGTCGGGATACAAGAGACCCAGTACTTC; D gene: -; clone size: -; V gene: TRBV6-2/TRBV6-3; J gene: TRBJ2-5
CDR3 protein: CASSLDGFSGNTIYF; CDR3 DNA: TGTGCCAGCAGTTTAGACGGCTTCTCTGGAAACACCATATATTTT; D gene: -; clone size: many; V gene: TRBV5-1; J gene: TRBJ1-3
CDR3 protein: CAISEKKGLRAYEQYF; CDR3 DNA: TGTGCCATCAGTGAGAAGAAAGGTCTCCGAGCCTACGAGCAGTACTTC; D gene: -; clone size: -; V gene: TRBV10-3; J gene: TRBJ2-7
CDR3 protein: CASTGDTQYF; CDR3 DNA: TGTGCCAGCACTGGGGATACGCAGTATTTT; D gene: -; clone size: many; V gene: TRBV5-1; J gene: TRBJ2-3
CDR3 protein: CASIQPGLRGDTQYF; CDR3 DNA: TGTGCCAGCATTCAACCGGGACTGAGGGGAGATACGCAGTATTTT; D gene: -; clone size: few; V gene: TRBV28; J gene: TRBJ2-3
CDR3 protein: CASSLGQLGAYNEQFF; CDR3 DNA: TGCGCCAGCAGCTTGGGACAGCTTGGGGCTTACAATGAGCAGTTCTTC; D gene: -; clone size: many; V gene: TRBV5-1; J gene: TRBJ2-1
CDR3 protein: CAISEIAGGPSDTQYF; CDR3 DNA: TGTGCCATCAGTGAAATAGCGGGAGGGCCTTCAGATACGCAGTATTTT; D gene: TRBD2; clone size: few; V gene: TRBV10-3; J gene: TRBJ2-3
CDR3 protein: CASGDRIYEQYF; CDR3 DNA: TGCGCCAGCGGGGACAGGATCTACGAGCAGTACTTC; D gene: TRBD1; clone size: -; V gene: TRBV5-1; J gene: TRBJ2-7
CDR3 protein: CASSISYNTEAFF; CDR3 DNA: TGTGCCAGTAGTATTTCATACAACACTGAAGCTTTCTTT; D gene: -; clone size: few; V gene: TRBV19; J gene: TRBJ1-1
CDR3 protein: CASSSPPGTSGRSGQFF; CDR3 DNA: TGTGCCAGCAGCTCCCCCCCAGGGACTAGCGGGAGGTCAGGGCAGTTCTTC; D gene: TRBD2; clone size: -; V gene: TRBV7-6; J gene: TRBJ2-1
CDR3 protein: CATAGASGSNEQFF; CDR3 DNA: TGTGCCACCGCTGGGGCTAGCGGATCTAATGAGCAGTTCTTC; D gene: TRBD2; clone size: -; V gene: TRBV27; J gene: TRBJ2-1
CDR3 protein: CSVERGQGYEQYF; CDR3 DNA: TGCAGCGTTGAAAGGGGACAGGGATACGAGCAGTACTTC; D gene: TRBD1; clone size: few; V gene: TRBV29-1; J gene: TRBJ2-7
CDR3 protein: CARSLYEQYF; CDR3 DNA: TGTGCCAGGAGTCTCTACGAGCAGTACTTC; D gene: -; clone size: few; V gene: TRBV14; J gene: TRBJ2-7
CDR3 protein: CASTQEAGGRWQYF; CDR3 DNA: TGTGCCAGCACCCAAGAAGCGGGAGGCCGGTGGCAGTACTTC; D gene: TRBD2; clone size: -; V gene: TRBV4-2; J gene: TRBJ2-5
CDR3 protein: CASSLDLAGSNEQFF; CDR3 DNA: TGCGCCAGCAGCTTGGACCTAGCGGGAAGCAATGAGCAGTTCTTC; D gene: TRBD2; clone size: -; V gene: TRBV5-1; J gene: TRBJ2-1
CDR3 protein: CASSLARPIAGLYEQYF; CDR3 DNA: TGTGCCAGCAGTTTGGCCCGCCCAATAGCGGGACTCTACGAGCAGTACTTC; D gene: TRBD2; clone size: -; V gene: TRBV28; J gene: TRBJ2-7
CDR3 protein: CASSFETVIQETQYF; CDR3 DNA: TGTGCCAGCAGCTTTGAGACAGTGATCCAAGAGACCCAGTACTTC; D gene: -; clone size: few; V gene: TRBV7-2; J gene: TRBJ2-5
CDR3 protein: CSARDLGGTGGYF; CDR3 DNA: TGCAGTGCTAGAGATCTGGGAGGGACAGGAGGGTACTTC; D gene: -; clone size: -; V gene: TRBV20-1; J gene: TRBJ2-7
CDR3 protein: CSATGAHSGANVLTF; CDR3 DNA: TGCAGCGCGACAGGGGCCCACTCTGGGGCCAACGTCCTGACTTTC; D gene: TRBD1; clone size: few; V gene: TRBV29-1; J gene: TRBJ2-6
CDR3 protein: CASSERERGDEQFF; CDR3 DNA: TGCGCCAGCAGTGAGCGGGAGAGGGGAGATGAGCAGTTCTTC; D gene: -; clone size: few; V gene: TRBV10-1; J gene: TRBJ2-1
CDR3 protein: CASDVGLGGFRHGYTF; CDR3 DNA: TGTGCCAGCGATGTTGGGCTCGGGGGTTTTAGGCATGGCTACACCTTC; D gene: -; clone size: -; V gene: TRBV2; J gene: TRBJ1-2
CDR3 protein: CASSFTSGTGYEQYF; CDR3 DNA: TGCGCCAGCAGCTTTACTAGCGGGACAGGCTACGAGCAGTACTTC; D gene: TRBD2; clone size: -; V gene: TRBV5-1; J gene: TRBJ2-7
CDR3 protein: CASSLGKLFYNEQFF; CDR3 DNA: TGTGCCAGCAGCTTAGGGAAACTTTTCTACAATGAGCAGTTCTTC; D gene: -; clone size: -; V gene: TRBV5-8; J gene: TRBJ2-1
CDR3 protein: CASGQGVTIYNEQFF; CDR3 DNA: TGTGCCAGTGGACAGGGGGTAACGATTTACAATGAGCAGTTCTTC; D gene: TRBD1; clone size: many; V gene: TRBV12-3/TRBV12-4; J gene: TRBJ2-1
CDR3 protein: CSASLLGKGYEQYF; CDR3 DNA: TGCAGTGCTAGTCTTTTAGGGAAGGGCTACGAGCAGTACTTC; D gene: -; clone size: -; V gene: TRBV20-1; J gene: TRBJ2-7
CDR3 protein: CSAGGQGAREKLFF; CDR3 DNA: TGCAGTGCTGGAGGACAGGGGGCAAGGGAAAAACTGTTTTTT; D gene: TRBD1; clone size: -; V gene: TRBV20-1; J gene: TRBJ1-4
CDR3 protein: CASSRMGPYEQYF; CDR3 DNA: TGCGCCAGCAGCCGCATGGGCCCCTACGAGCAGTACTTC; D gene: -; clone size: -; V gene: TRBV5-1; J gene: TRBJ2-7
CDR3 protein: CASSESKGVETQYF; CDR3 DNA: TGCGCCAGCAGTGAGTCGAAAGGGGTGGAGACCCAGTACTTC; D gene: -; clone size: few; V gene: TRBV10-2; J gene: TRBJ2-5
CDR3 protein: CASRVLWEQFF; CDR3 DNA: TGTGCCAGCAGGGTGTTGTGGGAGCAGTTCTTC; D gene: -; clone size: many; V gene: TRBV12-3/TRBV12-4; J gene: TRBJ2-1
CDR3 protein: CSARVHEQYF; CDR3 DNA: TGCAGTGCTAGAGTCCACGAGCAGTACTTC; D gene: -; clone size: -; V gene: TRBV20-1; J gene: TRBJ2-7
CDR3 protein: CASSLRSGGELFF; CDR3 DNA: TGTGCCAGCAGCTTAAGGAGTGGCGGGGAGCTGTTTTTT; D gene: -; clone size: few; V gene: TRBV7-3; J gene: TRBJ2-2
CDR3 protein: CASSRVTTGHEQFF; CDR3 DNA: TGTGCCAGCAGTCGGGTTACCACTGGCCATGAGCAGTTCTTC; D gene: -; clone size: -; V gene: TRBV6-1; J gene: TRBJ2-1
CDR3 protein: CASRQAGSGTFYEQYF; CDR3 DNA: TGTGCCAGCAGGCAAGCGGGGAGCGGGACTTTCTACGAGCAGTACTTC; D gene: TRBD2; clone size: -; V gene: TRBV7-8; J gene: TRBJ2-7